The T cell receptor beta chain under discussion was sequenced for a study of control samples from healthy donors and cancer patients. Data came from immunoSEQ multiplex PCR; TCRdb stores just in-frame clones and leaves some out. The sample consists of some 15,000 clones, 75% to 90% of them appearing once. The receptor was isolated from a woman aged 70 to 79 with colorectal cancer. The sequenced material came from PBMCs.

CDR3: CASRANRGNEQFF. The CDR3 nucleotides read TGTGCCAGCAGGGCTAACAGGGGCAATGAGCAGTTCTTC. This sequence joins TRBV2 and TRBJ2-1; TRBD1 matches at 7 bases. From germline, CDR1 is SNHLY and CDR2 FYNNEI. This CDR3 region has 13 residues. With V trimmed by 6 bases and J by 6 bases, 5 bases remained unmatched.